The T cell receptor (beta chain) under discussion was sequenced for a study of CD8 T cells in Susac syndrome. Study conclusions and caveats: Individuals included in the TCR sequencing and HLA analysis were acknowledged by the study to be relatively few in number.

On this clonotype itself: Its target is not known.

RNA was extracted with the RNeasy kit, and a quantity of 0.5 to 1 ug was reverse transcribed using random hexamers. In TCRdb, the immunoSEQ multiplex PCR reads were re-called with MiXCR into one record per CDR3 protein. The sample carries some 130,000 distinct CDR3 sequences, about 96% recorded once. Germline values: CDR1 LGHDT, CDR2 YNNKEL (reference sequence). The CDR3 runs 14 residues. The V end lost 4 bases, the J end lost 5 bases, and 12 bases lay between the germline ends. Sequencing of TCR beta was performed on blood CD8+ T cells and on blood CD4+ T cells. Healthy donors matched for age and sex were used as controls. Negative isolation yielded CD8+ and CD4+ T cells; FACS enriched TEMRA cells.

Sequences were obtained from CD4+ T cells from PBMCs. V gene TRBV3-1 combines with J gene TRBJ2-4; D is undetermined. The sequence was collected from a human donor in good health. In DNA, the CDR3 is TGTGCCAGCAGCCTCCGGCCCCTTCAAAACATTCAGTACTTC. This translates into CASSLRPLQNIQYF.